One and the same sample provided the 8 T cell receptor beta chains below, sequenced in a study of Ad26.COV2.S vaccination and SARS-CoV-2 variants. As for treatment: 15 to 20 received Ad26.COV2.S at low or high dose, single or two shots; several received placebo; per-sample allocation not given. Collection of the samples took place on day 63 after the first injection of vaccine or placebo. The repertoire was sequenced with immunoSEQ multiplex PCR; TCRdb's copy has only in-frame clones and lacks some. The table includes about half a million clones, 89% detected once. The source was peripheral blood, collected in a trial of Ad26.COV2.S vaccine versus placebo. The receptors were sampled from a person aged 18-65 years who received the Ad26.COV2.S COVID-19 vaccine or a placebo.

The chain combines TRBV28 with TRBJ2-7; TRBD2 matches at 8 bases. Unmatched junction bases numbered 6, after V lost 8 bases and J lost 0 bases. Germline assignment: CDR1 MDHEN and CDR2 SYDVKM. The CDR3 is made up of 14 amino acids. Here the CDR3 DNA reads TGTGCCAGCCGAATTAGCGGGACCTCCTACGAGCAGTACTTC. Translated: CASRISGTSYEQYF.

This sequence joins TRBV19 and TRBJ1-2, with D unclear. Trimming removed 6 bases from V and 6 bases from J, with 8 bases in between. The CDR3 has 11 amino acids. Germline loops: CDR1 LNHDA, CDR2 SQIVND (reference sequence). The DNA for the CDR3 is TGTGCCAGTAGCGCTTGGGATGGCTACACCTTC. As protein: CASSAWDGYTF.

The rearrangement uses TRBV6-5 and TRBJ1-4, with 9 nucleotides matching TRBD1. J lost 11 bases, V lost 2 bases, and 12 bases had no gene match. Germline CDR1 is MNHEY and CDR2 is SVGAGI. The CDR3 loop spans 16 amino acids. CDR3 nucleotide sequence: TGTGCCAGCAGTTACACGAAGCCGGGACAGGGAACGAAACTGTTTTTT. Translated: CASSYTKPGQGTKLFF.

The V call is TRBV7-9, the J call TRBJ2-7, with a possible D match to TRBD2 (7 bases). The CDR3 has 16 residues. The ends were cut back, 3 bases at V and 0 bases at J, with 15 bases in the middle. Per germline, CDR1 SEHNR and CDR2 FQNEAQ (reference sequence). The CDR3 spells CASSFGRGPFSYEQYF. The CDR3, as DNA: TGTGCCAGCAGCTTCGGGCGGGGGCCCTTCTCCTACGAGCAGTACTTC.

The rearrangement joins TRBV19 to TRBJ2-1, with 9 bases aligning to TRBD2. In germline, CDR1 is LNHDA, CDR2 SQIVND (reference sequence). Trimming at V came to 0 bases and at J to 0 bases, leaving 0 bases not matched to a gene. This CDR3 spans 16 amino acids. For the CDR3, the DNA is TGTGCCAGTAGTATAGATAGCGGGGGCTCCTACAATGAGCAGTTCTTC. Translating it yields CASSIDSGGSYNEQFF.

The chain employs TRBV10-3 and TRBJ1-5; maybe TRBD1 (5 bases). Between the trimmed V and J ends, which lost 0 bases and 5 bases, there was a span of 14 bases. Germline loops: CDR1 ENHRY, CDR2 SYGVKD. The CDR3 is 16 residues long. The chain's CDR3 is CAISESRGQWDQPQHF. CDR3 sequence (DNA): TGTGCCATCAGTGAGTCGCGGGGCCAATGGGATCAGCCCCAGCATTTT.

This chain connects TRBV6-5 to TRBJ1-6; D gene ambiguous. Germline loops: CDR1 MNHEY, CDR2 SVGAGI. The CDR3 has 14 residues. V was clipped by 3 bases and J by 11 bases, with 14 bases between them. CDR3 residues: CASSYGLTGTPLHF. The DNA for the CDR3 is TGTGCCAGCAGTTATGGTCTGACTGGGACACCCCTCCACTTT.

The J gene is TRBJ1-6, the V gene TRBV19; maybe TRBD1 (5 bases). Germline lookup yields CDR1 LNHDA and CDR2 SQIVND (reference sequence). The CDR3 loop spans 15 amino acids. The germline V and J ends were trimmed by 5 bases and 10 bases, with 18 bases remaining between them. The CDR3 sequence: CASSPGDRSVSPLHF. CDR3 DNA: TGTGCCAGTAGTCCTGGGGACCGCTCGGTATCACCCCTCCACTTT. Based on the CDR3 plus reference TRBV19 and TRBJ1-6, the full variable domain is DGGITQSPKYLFRKEGQNVTLSCEQNLNHDAMYWYRQDPGQGLRLIYYSQIVNDFQKGDIAEGYSVSREKKESFPLTVTSAQKNPTAFYLCASSPGDRSVSPLHFGNGTRLTVT.